This T cell receptor beta chain was sequenced during a study of control samples from healthy donors and cancer patients. Sequenced by immunoSEQ multiplex PCR; TCRdb stores in-frame clones only, minus some. The repertoire holds around 120,000 clones, with about 89% as singletons. The CDR3 extends over 13 amino acids. CDR1 is SGHTA, CDR2 FQGNSA, per germline. V was clipped by 3 bases and J by 4 bases; unmatched bases: 1. The receptor was derived from a woman younger than 35 in good health. The chain has TRBV7-2 and TRBJ2-5; 8 nucleotides agree with TRBD2. Sequencing input: blood. CDR3 in amino acids: CASSFTSGETQYF. CDR3 DNA: TGTGCCAGCAGCTTTACTAGCGGAGAGACCCAGTACTTC.